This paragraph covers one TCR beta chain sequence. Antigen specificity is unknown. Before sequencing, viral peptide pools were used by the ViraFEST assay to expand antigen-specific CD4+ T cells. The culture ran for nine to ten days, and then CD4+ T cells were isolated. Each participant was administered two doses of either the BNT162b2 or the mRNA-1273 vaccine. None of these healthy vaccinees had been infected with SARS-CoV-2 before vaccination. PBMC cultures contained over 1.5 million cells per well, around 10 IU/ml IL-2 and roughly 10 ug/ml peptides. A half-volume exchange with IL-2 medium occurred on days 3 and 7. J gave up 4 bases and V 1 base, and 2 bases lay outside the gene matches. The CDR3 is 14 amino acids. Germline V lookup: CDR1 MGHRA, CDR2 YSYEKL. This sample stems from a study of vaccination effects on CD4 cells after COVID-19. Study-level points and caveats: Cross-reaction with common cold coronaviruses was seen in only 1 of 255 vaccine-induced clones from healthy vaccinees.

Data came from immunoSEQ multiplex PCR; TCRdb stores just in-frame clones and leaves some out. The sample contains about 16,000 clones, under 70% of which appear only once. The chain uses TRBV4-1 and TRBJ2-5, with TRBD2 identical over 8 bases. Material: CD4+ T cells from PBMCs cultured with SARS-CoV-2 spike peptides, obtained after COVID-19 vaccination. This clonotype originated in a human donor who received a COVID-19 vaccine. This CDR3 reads CASSQAAGVETQYF. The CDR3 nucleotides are TGCGCCAGCAGCCAAGCAGCGGGGGTAGAGACCCAGTACTTC.